Here is one TCR beta chain with its context. This receptor's antigen is unknown. No base-level quality is on record; no much larger clone is a single base apart. This record comes from a study of CD8+ T cells in alopecia areata (dated by TCRdb to between 2018 and 2020). Regarding the research as a whole: The treated patients took part in an open-label pilot trial in which moderate-to-severe alopecia areata was treated with oral tofacitinib at 5 to 10 mg twice daily. Patients stayed on tofacitinib for 6 to 18 months and then had 6 months of follow-up off drug so that delayed response and recurrence could be assessed. For the treated patients, the SALT score, which quantifies what percentage of scalp surface area is affected, served as the measure of disease severity. To study T cell clonal expansion in alopecia areata, the researchers applied high-throughput TCRbeta sequencing to both the C3H/HeJ mouse model and human patients. Scalp tissue and sorted CD4+ and CD8+ peripheral blood T cells from patchy and totalis/universalis alopecia areata patients and from healthy controls were covered by human TCRbeta sequencing. Tofacitinib-treated patients had biopsies at baseline and at 4 and 24 weeks of treatment, with a later scalp biopsy in several patients. Clonality in the scalp was compared among normal scalp (n=4), patchy alopecia areata scalp (n=8), and alopecia totalis/universalis scalp (n=8). RNA was obtained with the PAXgene miRNA kit for fixed scalp, the miRNeasy kit for PBMCs, and the RNeasy kit for mouse skin. TCRbeta CDR3 regions were amplified by immunoSEQ multiplex PCR with 35 Vbeta forward and 13 Jbeta reverse primers. The paper as a whole reports these results and caveats: During tofacitinib treatment, many expanded lesional clones stuck around in both scalp and blood, and this persistence may partly explain why relapse happens after treatment is stopped. Because the treated cohort was small and included a single nonresponder, larger studies are needed to assess links between baseline CD8+ expansion and response. Shared TCR sequences between patients were less evident than in mice, which may be partly attributable to HLA diversity in the patient population. Lesional scalp, especially in alopecia totalis/universalis, showed higher clonality and more expanded CD8+ clones than normal scalp, suggesting antigenic drive. Scalp TCR repertoire analysis is complicated because resident alphabeta T cells in normal human skin are also sequenced, whereas mouse skin is dominated by gammadelta T cells. Tofacitinib significantly lowered scalp clonality and the number of expanded CD8+ clones among the top 100 scalp clones.

Library preparation was by the immunoSEQ multiplex PCR assay. RNA was extracted from all samples and reverse transcribed into cDNA as template for TCR sequencing. SuperScript III was used for first-strand cDNA synthesis, primed with a 2:1 mix of oligo-dT and random hexamers. Amplification bias was assessed with a synthetic immune receptor repertoire, and residual bias was removed computationally. On the study's bioinformatics: After raw reads were preprocessed to remove errors, the CDR3 was defined following IMGT conventions as running from the conserved cysteine to phenylalanine. Clonality was computed as 1 minus the Shannon entropy, with the entropy normalized by log2 of the number of productive unique TCRs. CD4 or CD8 identity of scalp clones was inferred by cross-referencing scalp TCRbeta sequences with sorted blood CD4 and CD8 repertoires. TCRdb carries this immuneACCESS record with in-frame sequences only. Its versions omit some clonotypes, under half of them owing to an unresolved V gene in the studies checked, with the rest unexplained. Clonal size and the V and J genes are those of that table, whereas D and trimming came from the DNA. This sample comprises some 210,000 clones, more than 60% of them detected only once. More than 1% of the sample comes from the top ten.

Read against the paper, the sample's treatment or condition label means: oral pan-JAK inhibitor, 5-10 mg twice daily. Peripheral blood and lesional scalp punch biopsies were obtained from patients with alopecia areata. PBMCs were separated by density centrifugation and stained for CD3, CD4 and CD8, after which CD4+ and CD8+ T cells were sorted on a FACSAria. The CDR3 goes from the cysteine to the phenylalanine over 15 residues. The DNA shown is the 45-base CDR3, in frame from base 1. Reading the germline V gene (reference sequence) gives CDR1 LNHNV and CDR2 YYDKDF. Trimming accounts for 3 bases at V and 8 bases at J, while the number of junction bases matched to no gene is 8.

Here the sequenced sample was CD4+ T cells sorted from blood, taken around week 46, from a patient treated with tofacitinib. The rearrangement combines TRBV15 with TRBJ2-1, with 9 bases aligning to TRBD1. The receptor was isolated from a human donor with alopecia areata. CDR3 reads: CATSRPGQGVDEQFF. The nucleotide sequence is TGTGCCACCAGCAGGCCGGGACAGGGAGTGGATGAGCAGTTCTTC.